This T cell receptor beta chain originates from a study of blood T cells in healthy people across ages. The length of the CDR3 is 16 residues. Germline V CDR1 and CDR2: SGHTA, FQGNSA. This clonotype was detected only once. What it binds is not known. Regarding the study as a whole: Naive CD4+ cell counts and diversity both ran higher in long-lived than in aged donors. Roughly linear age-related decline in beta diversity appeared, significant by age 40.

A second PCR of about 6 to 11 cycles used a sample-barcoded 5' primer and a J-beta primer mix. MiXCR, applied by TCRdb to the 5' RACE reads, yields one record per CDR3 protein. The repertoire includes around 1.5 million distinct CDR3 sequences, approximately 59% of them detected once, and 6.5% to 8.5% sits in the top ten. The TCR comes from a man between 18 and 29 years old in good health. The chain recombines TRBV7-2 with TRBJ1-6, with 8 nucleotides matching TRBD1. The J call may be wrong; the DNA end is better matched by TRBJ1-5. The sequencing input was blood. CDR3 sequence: CASSLGWQGATQPQHF. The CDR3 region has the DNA TGTGCCAGCAGCTTAGGGTGGCAGGGGGCAACTCAGCCCCAGCATTTT.